These 2 T cell receptor beta chains were all obtained from the same sample, sequenced in a study of blood T cell repertoires in COVID-19. Profiled with immunoSEQ multiplex PCR; TCRdb holds only in-frame clones, not every one. The sample lists around 260,000 clones; roughly 84% were seen once. The sequencing input was peripheral blood. All receptors come from a person in their 70s with COVID-19, enrolled during active disease.

The rearrangement links TRBV28 to TRBJ1-6; D is undetermined. The CDR3 runs 14 residues. The germline V and J ends were trimmed by 6 bases and 6 bases, with 12 bases remaining between them. The germline CDR1 and CDR2 sequences are MDHEN and SYDVKM. The CDR3 DNA reads as TGTGCCAGCAGCAACTCAGGTGTTAATTCACCCCTCCACTTT. It yields the protein CASSNSGVNSPLHF.

This clone was counted only a few times. The V gene is TRBV4-2, the J gene TRBJ2-7; 7 bases map to TRBD1. Trimming at V came to 1 base and at J to 2 bases, leaving 8 bases not matched to a gene. The germline V gene has CDR1 LGHNA and CDR2 YNFKEQ. CDR3 length: 16 residues. The CDR3 loop is CASSQVGSGQTYEQYF. As DNA, the CDR3 is TGTGCCAGCAGCCAAGTAGGGTCGGGACAGACCTACGAGCAGTACTTC.